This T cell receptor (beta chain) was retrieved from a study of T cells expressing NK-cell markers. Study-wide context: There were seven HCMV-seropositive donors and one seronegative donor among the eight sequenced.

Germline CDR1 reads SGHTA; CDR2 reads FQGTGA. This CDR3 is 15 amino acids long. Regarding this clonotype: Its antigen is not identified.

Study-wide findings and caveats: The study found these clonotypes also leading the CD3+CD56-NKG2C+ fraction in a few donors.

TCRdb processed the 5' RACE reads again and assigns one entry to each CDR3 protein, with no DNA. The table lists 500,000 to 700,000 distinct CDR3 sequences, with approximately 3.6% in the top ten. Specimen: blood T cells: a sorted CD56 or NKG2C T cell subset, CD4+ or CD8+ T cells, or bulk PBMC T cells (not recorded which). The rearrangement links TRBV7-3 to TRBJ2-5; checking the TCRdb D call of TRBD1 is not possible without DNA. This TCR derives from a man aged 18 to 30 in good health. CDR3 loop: CASSTTGNWRETQYF.